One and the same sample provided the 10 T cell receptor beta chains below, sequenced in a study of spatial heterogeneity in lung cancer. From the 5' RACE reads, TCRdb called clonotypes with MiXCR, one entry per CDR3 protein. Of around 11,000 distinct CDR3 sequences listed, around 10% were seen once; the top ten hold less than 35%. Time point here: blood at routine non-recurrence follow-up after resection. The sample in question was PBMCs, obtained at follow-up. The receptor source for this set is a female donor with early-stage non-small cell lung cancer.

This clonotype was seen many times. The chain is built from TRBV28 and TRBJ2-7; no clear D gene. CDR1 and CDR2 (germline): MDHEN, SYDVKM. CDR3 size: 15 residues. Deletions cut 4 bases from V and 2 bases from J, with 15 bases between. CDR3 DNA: TGTGCCAGCAGTTACGCCCGGCAATACCCCTACGAGCAGTACTTC. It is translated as CASSYARQYPYEQYF.

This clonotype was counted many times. The CDR3 spells CASSTNLAGGPSEQFF. CDR3 bases: TGTGCCAGCAGCACCAATCTAGCGGGAGGGCCTAGTGAGCAGTTCTTC. The V call is TRBV2, the J call TRBJ2-1, with TRBD2 matching 12 bases. V lost 6 bases and J lost 9; bases outside the gene matches: 12. The germline V gene has CDR1 SNHLY and CDR2 FYNNEI. The CDR3 is 16 amino acids.

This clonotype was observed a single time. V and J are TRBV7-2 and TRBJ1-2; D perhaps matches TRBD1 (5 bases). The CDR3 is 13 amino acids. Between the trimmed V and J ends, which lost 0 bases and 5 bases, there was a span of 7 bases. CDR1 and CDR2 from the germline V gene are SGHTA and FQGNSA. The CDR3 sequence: CASSLARGYGYTF. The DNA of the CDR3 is TGTGCCAGCAGCTTAGCGAGGGGATATGGCTACACCTTC.

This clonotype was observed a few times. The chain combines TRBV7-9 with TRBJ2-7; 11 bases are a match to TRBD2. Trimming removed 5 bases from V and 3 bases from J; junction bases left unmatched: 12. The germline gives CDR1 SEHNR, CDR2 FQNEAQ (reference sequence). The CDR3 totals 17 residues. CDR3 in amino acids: CASSAATSGTRSYEQYF. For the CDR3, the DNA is TGTGCCAGCAGCGCCGCGACTAGCGGGACGAGGAGCTACGAGCAGTACTTC.

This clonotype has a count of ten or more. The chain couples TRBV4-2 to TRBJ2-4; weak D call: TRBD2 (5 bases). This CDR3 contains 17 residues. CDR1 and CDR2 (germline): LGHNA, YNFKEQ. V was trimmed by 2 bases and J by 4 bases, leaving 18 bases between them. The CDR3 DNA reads TGTGCCAGCAGCCAACTATGGGAGACTAACCTAAAAAACATTCAGTACTTC. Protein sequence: CASSQLWETNLKNIQYF.

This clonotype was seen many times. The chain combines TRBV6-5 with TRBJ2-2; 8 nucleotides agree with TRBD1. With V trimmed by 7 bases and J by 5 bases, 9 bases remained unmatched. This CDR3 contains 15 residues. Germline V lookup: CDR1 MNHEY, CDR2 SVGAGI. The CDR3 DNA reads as TGTGCCAGCACCCTGACAGGGGATAGGACCGGGGAGCTGTTTTTT. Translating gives CASTLTGDRTGELFF.

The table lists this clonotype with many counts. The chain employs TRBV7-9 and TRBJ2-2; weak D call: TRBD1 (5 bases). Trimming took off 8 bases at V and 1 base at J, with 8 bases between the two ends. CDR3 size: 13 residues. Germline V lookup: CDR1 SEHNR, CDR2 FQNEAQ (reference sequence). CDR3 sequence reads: CASPDRNTGELFF. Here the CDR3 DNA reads TGTGCCAGCCCCGACAGGAACACCGGGGAGCTGTTTTTT.

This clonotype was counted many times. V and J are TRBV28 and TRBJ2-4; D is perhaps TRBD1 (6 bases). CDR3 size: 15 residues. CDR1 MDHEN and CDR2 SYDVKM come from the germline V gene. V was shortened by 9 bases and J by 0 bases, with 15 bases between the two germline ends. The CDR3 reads CASLGDTLAKNIQYF. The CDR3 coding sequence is TGTGCCAGTTTAGGGGACACCTTAGCCAAAAACATTCAGTACTTC.

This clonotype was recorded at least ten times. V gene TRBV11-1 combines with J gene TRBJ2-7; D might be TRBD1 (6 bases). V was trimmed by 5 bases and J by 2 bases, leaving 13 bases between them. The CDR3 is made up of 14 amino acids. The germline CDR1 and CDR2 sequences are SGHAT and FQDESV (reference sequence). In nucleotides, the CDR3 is TGTGCCAGCAGCCCCTGGACAGTTGCCTACGAGCAGTACTTC. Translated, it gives CASSPWTVAYEQYF.

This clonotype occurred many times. The CDR3 loop is CASSLAGQGAGEQYF. The CDR3 DNA reads as TGTGCCAGCAGTCTCGCGGGACAGGGGGCTGGCGAGCAGTACTTC. The gene calls are TRBV6-5 and TRBJ2-7, with TRBD1 matching 12 bases. The CDR3 totals 15 residues. J lost 6 bases, V lost 5 bases, and 8 bases had no gene match. Germline V gene data show CDR1 as MNHEY and CDR2 as SVGAGI.